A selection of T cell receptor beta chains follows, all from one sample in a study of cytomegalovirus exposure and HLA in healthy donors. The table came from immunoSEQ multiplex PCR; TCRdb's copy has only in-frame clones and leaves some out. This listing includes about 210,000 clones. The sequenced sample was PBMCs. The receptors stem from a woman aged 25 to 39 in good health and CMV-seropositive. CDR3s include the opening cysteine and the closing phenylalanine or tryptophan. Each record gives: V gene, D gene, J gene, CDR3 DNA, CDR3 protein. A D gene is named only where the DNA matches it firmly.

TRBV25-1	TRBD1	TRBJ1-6	TGTGCCAGCAGCCAAACCGGGACAGGGTTCTATAATTCACCCCTCCACTTT	CASSQTGTGFYNSPLHF
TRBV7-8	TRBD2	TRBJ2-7	TGTGCCAGCAGCTTAGGGACTAGCGGGGGGGCCTACGAGCAGTACTTC	CASSLGTSGGAYEQYF
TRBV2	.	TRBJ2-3	TGTGCCAGCAGTGGTCTAAGCACAGATACGCAGTATTTT	CASSGLSTDTQYF
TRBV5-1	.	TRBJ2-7	TGCGCCAGCAGCTTGGAGTGGGGCAGCAACGAGCAGTACTTC	CASSLEWGSNEQYF
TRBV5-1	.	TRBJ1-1	TGCGCCAGCAGCTTGGGAGGGTTGGGGGGGGCTTTCTTT	CASSLGGLGGAFF
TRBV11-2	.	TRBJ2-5	TGTGCCAGCAGCCCGATAGGGGGAGGGGAAGAGACCCAGTACTTC	CASSPIGGGEETQYF
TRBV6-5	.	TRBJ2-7	TGTGCCAGCAGACAGGGGGGGAGCTCCTACGAGCAGTACTTC	CASRQGGSSYEQYF
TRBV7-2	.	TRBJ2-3	TGTGCCAGCAGCTCCGAACGGGGCAGGGGTCCCCTCACAGATACGCAGTATTTT	CASSSERGRGPLTDTQYF
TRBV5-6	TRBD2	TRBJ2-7	TGTGCCAGCAGTCCCCTAGCGGGTACCTACGAGCAGTACTTC	CASSPLAGTYEQYF
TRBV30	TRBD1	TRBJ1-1	TGTGCCTGGATGATCCGGGACAGGCGGGGTGAAGCTTTCTTT	CAWMIRDRRGEAFF
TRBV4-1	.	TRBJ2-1	TGCGCCAGCAGCCAAGATCCCCTGGGAGTTTACAATGAGCAGTTCTTC	CASSQDPLGVYNEQFF
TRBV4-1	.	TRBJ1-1	TGCGCCAGCAGCCAAGATTTTAAAGGTTGGCGGCGGGTGAACACTGAAGCTTTCTTT	CASSQDFKGWRRVNTEAFF
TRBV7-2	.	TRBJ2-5	TGTGCCAGCAGTTACAACCGGGGGCAAGAGACCCAGTACTTC	CASSYNRGQETQYF
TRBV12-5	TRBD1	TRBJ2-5	TGTGCTAGTGGTGGAGTGGACAGGGGAGAGACCCAGTACTTC	CASGGVDRGETQYF
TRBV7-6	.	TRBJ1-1	TGTGCCAGCAGCGGTCGGGGGGACACTGAAGCTTTCTTT	CASSGRGDTEAFF
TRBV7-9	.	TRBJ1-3	TGTGCCAGCAGCTTAGCGGCAGGGATTGCTGGAAACACCATATATTTT	CASSLAAGIAGNTIYF
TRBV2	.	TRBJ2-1	TGTGCCAGCACCGAAGGGGGGGGAGACAATGAGCAGTTCTTC	CASTEGGGDNEQFF
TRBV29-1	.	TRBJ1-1	TGCAGCGTTCGTCTTCTTACAACGACTGAAGCTTTCTTT	CSVRLLTTTEAFF
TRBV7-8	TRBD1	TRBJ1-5	TGTGCCAGCAGCTCCGGACAGGGCGACCAGCCCCAGCATTTT	CASSSGQGDQPQHF
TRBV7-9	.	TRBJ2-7	TGTGCCGCCCTGCCCAGGGGTGGGTACGAGCAGTACTTC	CAALPRGGYEQYF
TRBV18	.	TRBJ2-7	TGTGCCAGCCGGCTACAGGCCCCATCCTACGAGCAGTACTTC	CASRLQAPSYEQYF
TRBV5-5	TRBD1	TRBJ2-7	TGTGCCAGCAGCTCAGGGGGTAGCTCCTACGAGCAGTACTTC	CASSSGGSSYEQYF
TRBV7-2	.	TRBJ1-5	TGTGCCAGCAGCCCAGGTAGTATCAATCAGCCCCAGCATTTT	CASSPGSINQPQHF
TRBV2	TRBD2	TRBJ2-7	TGTGCCAGCCGGGAGGGGGGTCCCTACGAGCAGTACTTC	CASREGGPYEQYF
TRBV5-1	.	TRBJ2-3	TGCGCCAGCAGGACAGGTTTTGGAGATACGCAGTATTTT	CASRTGFGDTQYF
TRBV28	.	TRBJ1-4	TGTGCCAGCACCTGGGCCCCAAATGAAAAACTGTTTTTT	CASTWAPNEKLFF
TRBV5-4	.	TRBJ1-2	TGTGCCAGCAGCCCGGGGGATCCCTATGGCTACACCTTC	CASSPGDPYGYTF
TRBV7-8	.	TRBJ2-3	TGTGCCAGCAGCCAGTACGGGGGAGATACGCAGTATTTT	CASSQYGGDTQYF
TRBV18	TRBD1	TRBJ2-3	TGTGCCAGCTCACGACAGGGGGGCTCGCAGTATTTT	CASSRQGGSQYF
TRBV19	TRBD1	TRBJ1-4	TGTGCCAGTAGTACTTCTGCGGGGACAGGAGGAGAAAAACTGTTTTTT	CASSTSAGTGGEKLFF
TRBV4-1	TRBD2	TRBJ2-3	TGCGCCAGCAGCCAACCTCTAGCGGGAGAGAAAGATACGCAGTATTTT	CASSQPLAGEKDTQYF
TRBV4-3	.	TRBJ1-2	TGCGCCAGCAGCCAAGGACCGACGGCGGAGACCTATGGCTACACCTTC	CASSQGPTAETYGYTF
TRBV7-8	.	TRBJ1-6	TGTGCCAGCGGCCGGGGATATAATTCACCCCTCCACTTT	CASGRGYNSPLHF
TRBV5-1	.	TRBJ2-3	TGCGCCAGCAGCCCAACACAATTCAAAGATACGCAGTATTTT	CASSPTQFKDTQYF
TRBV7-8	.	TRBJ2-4	TGTGCCAGCAGCTTAGTCGGGGGTCTAGCAGGCAACATTCAGTACTTC	CASSLVGGLAGNIQYF
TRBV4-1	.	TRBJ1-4	TGCGCCAGCAGCCAAGGCGTCTTCCGACAAGAACTGTTTTTT	CASSQGVFRQELFF
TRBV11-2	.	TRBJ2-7	TGTGCCAGCAGCCCCGGGGGTTATGCCGAGCAGTACTTC	CASSPGGYAEQYF
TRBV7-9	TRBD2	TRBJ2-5	TGTGCCAGCAGACCAGGACTAGCGGGAGCCTTCCAAGAGACCCAGTACTTC	CASRPGLAGAFQETQYF
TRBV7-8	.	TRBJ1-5	TGTGCCAGCAGCACCACTGGGGGCCGCCAGCCCCAGCATTTT	CASSTTGGRQPQHF
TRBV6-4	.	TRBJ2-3	TGTGCCAGCGCGGAGGCTTTCGGGGGGCGGGATACGCAGTATTTT	CASAEAFGGRDTQYF
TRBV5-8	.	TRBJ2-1	TGTGCCAGCAGCCCACTTGGAGCCTACAATGAGCAGTTCTTC	CASSPLGAYNEQFF
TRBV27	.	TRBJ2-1	TGTGCCAGCAGTTTAGAGGGAAGTGGACACAATGAGCAGTTCTTC	CASSLEGSGHNEQFF
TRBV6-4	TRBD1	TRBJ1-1	TGTGCCAGCAGAGAACGACAGGGGTCCACTGAAGCTTTCTTT	CASRERQGSTEAFF
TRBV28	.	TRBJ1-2	TGTGCCAGCTTCGCGGGGGGGTGGGGCTATGGCTACACCTTC	CASFAGGWGYGYTF
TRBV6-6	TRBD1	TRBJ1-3	TGTGCCAGCAGTAGCTCCGGACAGGGTGCTGGAAACACCATATATTTT	CASSSSGQGAGNTIYF
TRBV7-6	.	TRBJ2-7	TGTGCCAGCAGCCGCCATCCCGACACAGCCTACGAGCAGTACTTC	CASSRHPDTAYEQYF
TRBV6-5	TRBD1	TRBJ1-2	TGTGCCACCAAAAGAGACAGGGGATACTATGGCTACACCTTC	CATKRDRGYYGYTF